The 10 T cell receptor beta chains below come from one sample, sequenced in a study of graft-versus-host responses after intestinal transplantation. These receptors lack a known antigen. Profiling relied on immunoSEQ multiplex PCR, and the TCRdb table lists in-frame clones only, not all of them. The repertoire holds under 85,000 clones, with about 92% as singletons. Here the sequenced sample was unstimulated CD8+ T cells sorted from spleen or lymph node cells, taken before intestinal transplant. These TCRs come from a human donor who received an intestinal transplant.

The CDR3 sequence is CASSKPGQGNYGYTF. DNA for the CDR3: TGTGCCAGTAGTAAACCGGGACAGGGGAACTATGGCTACACCTTC. The V call is TRBV19, the J call TRBJ1-2; TRBD1 aligns across 10 bases. V lost 4 bases to trimming and J lost 2 bases; unmatched junction nucleotides: 4. This CDR3 region has 15 residues. Germline CDR1 reads LNHDA; CDR2 reads SQIVND (reference sequence).

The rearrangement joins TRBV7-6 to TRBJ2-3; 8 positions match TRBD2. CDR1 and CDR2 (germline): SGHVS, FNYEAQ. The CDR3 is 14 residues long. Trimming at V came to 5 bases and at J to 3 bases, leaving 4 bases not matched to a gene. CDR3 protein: CASSPTGGTDTQYF. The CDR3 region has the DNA TGTGCCAGCAGCCCCACGGGGGGGACAGATACGCAGTATTTT.

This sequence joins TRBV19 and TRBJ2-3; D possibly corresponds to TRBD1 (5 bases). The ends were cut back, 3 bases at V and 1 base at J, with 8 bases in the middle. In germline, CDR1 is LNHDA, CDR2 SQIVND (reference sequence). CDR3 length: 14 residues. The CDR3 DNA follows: TGTGCCAGTAGTATCGACAGTCGCACAGATACGCAGTATTTT. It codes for CASSIDSRTDTQYF.

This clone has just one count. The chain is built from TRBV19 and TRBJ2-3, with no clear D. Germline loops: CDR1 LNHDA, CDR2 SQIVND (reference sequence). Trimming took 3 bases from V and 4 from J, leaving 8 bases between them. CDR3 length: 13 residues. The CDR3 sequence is CASSITPADTQYF. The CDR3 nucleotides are TGTGCCAGTAGTATCACCCCGGCAGATACGCAGTATTTT.

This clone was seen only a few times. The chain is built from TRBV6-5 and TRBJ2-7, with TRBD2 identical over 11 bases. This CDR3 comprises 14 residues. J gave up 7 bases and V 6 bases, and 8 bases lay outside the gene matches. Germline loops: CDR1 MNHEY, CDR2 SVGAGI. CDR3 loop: CASSSTSGGPEQYF. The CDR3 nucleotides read TGTGCCAGCAGCTCAACTAGCGGGGGCCCTGAGCAGTACTTC.

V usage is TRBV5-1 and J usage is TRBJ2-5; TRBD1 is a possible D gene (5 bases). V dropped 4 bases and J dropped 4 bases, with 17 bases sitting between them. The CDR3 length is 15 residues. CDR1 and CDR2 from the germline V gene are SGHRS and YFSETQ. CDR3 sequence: CASSPRPGSGETQYF. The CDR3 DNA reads TGCGCCAGCAGCCCTCGCCCAGGGTCGGGAGAGACCCAGTACTTC.

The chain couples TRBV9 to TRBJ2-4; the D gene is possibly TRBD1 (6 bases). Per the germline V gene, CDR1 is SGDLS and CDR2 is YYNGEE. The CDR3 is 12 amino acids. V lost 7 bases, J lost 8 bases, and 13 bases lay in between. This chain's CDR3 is CASSGTPDIQYF. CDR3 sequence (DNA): TGTGCCAGCTCCGGGACACCCGACATTCAGTACTTC. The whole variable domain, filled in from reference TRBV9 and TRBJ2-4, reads DSGVTQTPKHLITATGQRVTLRCSPRSGDLSVYWYQQSLDQGLQFLIQYYNGEERAKGNILERFSAQQFPDLHSELNLSSLELGDSALYFCASSGTPDIQYFGAGTRLSVL.

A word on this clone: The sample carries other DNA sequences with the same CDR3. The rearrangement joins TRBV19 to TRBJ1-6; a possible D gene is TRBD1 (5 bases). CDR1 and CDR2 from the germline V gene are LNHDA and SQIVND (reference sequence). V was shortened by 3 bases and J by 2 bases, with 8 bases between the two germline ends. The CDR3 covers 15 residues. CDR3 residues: CASSIGGTYNSPLHF. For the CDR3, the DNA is TGTGCCAGTAGTATCGGGGGGACCTATAATTCACCCCTCCACTTT.

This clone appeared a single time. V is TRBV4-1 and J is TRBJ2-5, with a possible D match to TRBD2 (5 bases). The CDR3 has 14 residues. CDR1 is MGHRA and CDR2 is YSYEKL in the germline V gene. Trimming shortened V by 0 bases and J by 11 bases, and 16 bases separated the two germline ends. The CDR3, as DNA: TGCGCCAGCAGCCAAGAGTCCCTGGTGGAGGAGCAGTACTTC. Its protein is CASSQESLVEEQYF.

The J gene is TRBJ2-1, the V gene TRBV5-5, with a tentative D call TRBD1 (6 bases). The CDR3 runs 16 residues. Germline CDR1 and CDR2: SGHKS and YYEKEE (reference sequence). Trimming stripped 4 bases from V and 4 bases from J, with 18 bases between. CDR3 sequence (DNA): TGTGCCAGCAGCGGAACAGGGTTGAATCTATACAATGAGCAGTTCTTC. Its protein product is CASSGTGLNLYNEQFF.